The 19 T cell receptor beta chains in this list originate from one sample, sequenced in a study of blood T cell repertoires in COVID-19. Sequencing used immunoSEQ multiplex PCR; TCRdb keeps in-frame clones, though not all of them. The sample holds 160,000 or so clones, roughly 80% seen once. The sequencing input was peripheral blood. The receptor source for this set is a woman of 80 years or more with acute or convalescent COVID-19.

CDR3 DNA: TGTGCCAGCTCACCACTCGGGAGTATGACAGATACGCAGTATTTT. Translating it yields CASSPLGSMTDTQYF. The rearrangement links TRBV18 to TRBJ2-3; D is possibly TRBD2 (6 bases). V lost 1 base and J 3 bases, leaving 11 bases between the germline ends. Germline CDR1 and CDR2: KGHSH and LQKENI. The CDR3 has 15 amino acids.

This chain joins TRBV24-1 and TRBJ2-3, with 10 bases aligning to TRBD1. The CDR3 length is 16 residues. The V gene end was trimmed by 1 base and the J gene end by 1 base; junction bases not matched to a gene: 1. The V gene's germline CDR1 is KGHDR and CDR2 SFDVKD. CDR3 residues: CATSDFGTGGTDTQYF. The CDR3, as DNA: TGTGCCACCAGTGATTTTGGGACAGGGGGCACAGATACGCAGTATTTT.

This clone appeared a single time. The chain combines TRBV4-1 with TRBJ2-7; 9 nucleotides align to TRBD1. V was pared by 0 bases and J by 7 bases, with 7 bases of the junction left unmatched. The CDR3 spans 15 residues. CDR1 is MGHRA, CDR2 YSYEKL, per germline. In DNA, the CDR3 is TGCGCCAGCAGCCAAGATTACTACAGGGGGCGTGAGCAGTACTTC. Its protein product is CASSQDYYRGREQYF.

The chain combines TRBV12-3 or TRBV12-4 with TRBJ1-5; the D is unclear. The CDR3 length is 13 residues. V was pared by 2 bases and J by 1 base, with 3 bases between. CDR3 sequence reads: CASSLLSNQPQHF. As DNA, the CDR3 is TGTGCCAGCAGTTTATTAAGCAATCAGCCCCAGCATTTT.

CDR3 DNA sequence: TGCAGCGTTGGCTCACAGGGTGCAGGAGAGACCCAGTACTTC. This encodes CSVGSQGAGETQYF. The genes are TRBV29-1 and TRBJ2-5, with D maybe TRBD1 (6 bases). There are 14 residues in the CDR3. Per the germline V gene, CDR1 is SQVTM and CDR2 is ANQGSEA. The germline V and J ends were trimmed by 4 bases and 4 bases, with 16 bases remaining between them. Complete variable domain (other parts from reference TRBV29-1 and TRBJ2-5): SAVISQKPSRDICQRGTSLTIQCQVDSQVTMMFWYRQQPGQSLTLIATANQGSEATYESGFVIDKFPISRPNLTFSTLTVSNMSPEDSSIYLCSVGSQGAGETQYFGPGTRLLVL.

The chain is built from TRBV5-5 and TRBJ2-1; no reliable D call. The CDR3 contains 16 residues. The germline V gene encodes CDR1 SGHKS and CDR2 YYEKEE (reference sequence). Trimming removed 4 bases at V and 0 bases at J, with 14 bases between. CDR3 coding DNA: TGTGCCAGCAGCCCCCGACACGACCACTCCTACAATGAGCAGTTCTTC. It is translated as CASSPRHDHSYNEQFF.

The rearrangement uses TRBV6-5 and TRBJ1-2; D is perhaps TRBD1 (5 bases). Trimming left V 4 bases short and J 7 bases short, with 16 bases between. CDR1 MNHEY and CDR2 SVGAGI come from the germline V gene. The CDR3 loop spans 14 amino acids. The CDR3 DNA follows: TGTGCCAGCAGTTCGGCCCCAGGGACTTCTGGCTACACCTTC. This codes for CASSSAPGTSGYTF.

This chain uses TRBV3-1 (or the pseudogene TRBV3-2) with TRBJ2-2; possible D gene TRBD2, 7 bases. CDR3 length: 15 amino acids. Trimming stripped 5 bases from V and 7 bases from J, with 17 bases between. CDR1 and CDR2 (germline): LGHDT, YNNKEL (reference sequence). The CDR3 region is CASSRQGGGGGELFF. The CDR3 nucleotides are TGTGCCAGCAGCAGGCAAGGCGGGGGCGGCGGGGAGCTGTTTTTT.

The V and J genes are TRBV29-1 and TRBJ1-1; unclear D gene. Trimming removed 7 bases at V and 1 base at J, with 10 bases between. The germline CDR1 and CDR2 sequences are SQVTM and ANQGSEA. CDR3 length equals 12 residues. CDR3 amino acids: CSAQVANTEAFF. CDR3 nucleotides: TGCAGCGCCCAGGTCGCGAACACTGAAGCTTTCTTT.

V gene TRBV10-2 combines with J gene TRBJ1-1; weak D call: TRBD1 (6 bases). Germline V gene data show CDR1 as WSHSY and CDR2 as SAAADI. V lost 2 bases and J lost 8, with 9 bases in between. CDR3 size: 12 residues. CDR3 sequence: CASSEGGGEAFF. CDR3 DNA: TGCGCCAGCAGTGAGGGGGGGGGCGAAGCTTTCTTT.

CDR3 sequence reads: CASSPGVNYGYTF. CDR3 nucleotides: TGTGCCAGCAGCCCAGGGGTGAACTATGGCTACACCTTC. The chain employs TRBV6-6 and TRBJ1-2; TRBD1 might be the D (6 bases). V was shortened by 6 bases and J by 2 bases, with 10 bases between the two germline ends. The germline CDR1 and CDR2 sequences are MNHNY and SVGAGI (reference sequence). CDR3 size: 13 residues.

The chain joins TRBV10-2 to TRBJ1-5, with D possibly being TRBD1 (6 bases). The germline V and J ends were trimmed by 0 bases and 9 bases, with 9 bases remaining between them. Germline-derived CDR1 and CDR2 are WSHSY and SAAADI. The CDR3 is made up of 13 amino acids. CDR3 nucleotide sequence: TGCGCCAGCAGTGAGTCAGGGGGATCGCCCCAGCATTTT. Protein sequence: CASSESGGSPQHF.

The chain links TRBV3-1 (or the pseudogene TRBV3-2) to TRBJ2-7; 12 bases are shared with TRBD2. CDR1 LGHDT and CDR2 YNNKEL come from the germline V gene (reference sequence). V trimming: 1 base; J trimming: 6 bases; junction bases outside the gene matches: 4. This CDR3 has 15 amino acids. CDR3 in DNA: TGTGCCAGCAGCCAAGGACTAGCGGGAGTCGGCGAGCAGTACTTC. Protein sequence: CASSQGLAGVGEQYF.

This clone was observed a single time. This sequence joins TRBV28 and TRBJ1-3; D gene unclear. Trimming cost V 3 bases and J 6 bases, with 9 bases left between them. The CDR3 spans 13 residues. Germline V gene data show CDR1 as MDHEN and CDR2 as SYDVKM. Here the CDR3 reads CASSFSVVNTIYF. CDR3 coding DNA: TGTGCCAGCAGTTTTTCGGTAGTAAACACCATATATTTT.

The chain carries TRBV5-4 and TRBJ2-2; D possibly corresponds to TRBD1 (5 bases). Per the germline V gene, CDR1 is SGHNT and CDR2 is YYREEE (reference sequence). V lost 4 bases, J lost 4 bases, and 14 bases lay in between. The CDR3 contains 15 residues. The CDR3 nucleotides read TGTGCCAGCAGCCGCAGGGTTACCCGCACCGGGGAGCTGTTTTTT. Its translation: CASSRRVTRTGELFF.

The chain is built from TRBV9 and TRBJ1-1, with TRBD1 matching 7 bases. CDR3 length equals 11 residues. Trimming removed 4 bases from V and 8 bases from J; junction bases left unmatched: 2. Germline lookup yields CDR1 SGDLS and CDR2 YYNGEE. Here the CDR3 reads CASSRQGEAFF. CDR3 nucleotides: TGTGCCAGCAGCAGACAGGGAGAAGCTTTCTTT.

V and J are TRBV25-1 and TRBJ2-5; the match to TRBD1 covers 8 bases. The CDR3 is 15 residues long. Germline CDR1 is MGHDK and CDR2 is SYGVNS. J gave up 4 bases and V 3 bases, and 7 bases lay outside the gene matches. The CDR3 DNA follows: TGTGCCAGCAGTGAGGGGACAGGCCTTACAGAGACCCAGTACTTC. Its protein product is CASSEGTGLTETQYF.

The chain recombines TRBV4-3 with TRBJ2-3; 7 nucleotides line up with TRBD2. From germline, CDR1 is LGHNA and CDR2 YSLEER. CDR3 length: 15 residues. V shed 3 bases and J 0 bases; nucleotides not matched to a gene: 3. In nucleotides, the CDR3 is TGCGCCAGCAGCCAGAGGGAGGGGAGCACAGATACGCAGTATTTT. It is translated as CASSQREGSTDTQYF.

In this sample, this clone turned up a few times. J is TRBJ1-5 and V is TRBV6-5; D ambiguous. V shed 0 bases and J shed 5 bases, with 5 bases lying between them. The CDR3 is made up of 13 amino acids. Germline values: CDR1 MNHEY, CDR2 SVGAGI. The DNA for the CDR3 is TGTGCCAGCAGTTACTCGAGGGATCAGCCCCAGCATTTT. Encoded protein: CASSYSRDQPQHF.